Each of the 4 T cell receptor beta chains below was sequenced from the same sample in a study of T cell responses to AZD1222 COVID-19 vaccine. This table comes from immunoSEQ multiplex PCR, and its TCRdb copy is limited to in-frame clones, with some not included. The table records under 200,000 clones, about nine tenths of them present only once. The specimen was peripheral blood, collected on day 0 of AZD1222 vaccination. Every receptor here comes from an adult in good health.

This clone is a singleton in its sample. The CDR3 region has the DNA TGTGCCAGCAGCCCGGAGGGGTCCTACAATGAGCAGTTCTTC. Amino acids: CASSPEGSYNEQFF. The chain is built from TRBV7-9 and TRBJ2-1; possible D gene TRBD2, 6 bases. The V gene's germline CDR1 is SEHNR and CDR2 FQNEAQ (reference sequence). The V gene lost 5 bases and the J gene lost 1 base, with 9 bases spanning the gap. This CDR3 is built from 14 residues.

This CDR3 is CASSPRWDRATDTQYF. CDR3 sequence (DNA): TGTGCCAGCAGCCCCCGTTGGGACAGGGCTACAGATACGCAGTATTTT. The rearrangement uses TRBV14 and TRBJ2-3, with TRBD1 matching over 9 bases. CDR1 SGHDN and CDR2 FVKESK come from the germline V gene. V gave up 4 bases and J gave up 3 bases; unmatched junction bases: 8. This CDR3 spans 16 amino acids.

This sequence joins TRBV11-3 and TRBJ2-1, with D possibly TRBD1 on 6 matching bases. This CDR3 contains 15 residues. CDR1 is SGHNT and CDR2 is YENEEA in the germline V gene. Deletions cut 2 bases from V and 5 bases from J, with 13 bases between. In DNA, the CDR3 is TGTGCCAGCAGCTTAAGTCAGGGGCGCCACAATGAGCAGTTCTTC. This codes for CASSLSQGRHNEQFF.

This chain uses TRBV5-4 with TRBJ2-7, with a weak D call TRBD1 (6 bases). Germline CDR1 SGHNT, CDR2 YYREEE (reference sequence). The CDR3 is 13 amino acids. V lost 2 bases and J 3 bases, leaving 9 bases between the germline ends. The CDR3 is CASSLEQGYEQYF. The DNA of the CDR3 is TGTGCCAGCAGCTTAGAACAGGGCTACGAGCAGTACTTC.